Below, 32 T cell receptor beta chains from the same sample are listed, as sequenced in a study of identical twins. TCRdb redid the calling of the 5' RACE reads with MiXCR, one entry per CDR3 protein. The sample yields fewer than 900,000 distinct CDR3 sequences, 21% seen once. This sample also belongs to another study, concerning T cells expressing NK-cell markers.

Sequenced material: PBMCs. The source is a young woman in good health.

This clonotype was found many times. V is TRBV20-1 and J is TRBJ2-3; D gene ambiguous. V was trimmed by 5 bases and J by 5 bases, leaving 14 bases between them. The V gene's germline CDR1 is DFQATT and CDR2 SNEGSKA (reference sequence). The CDR3 has 13 residues. The CDR3 DNA follows: TGCAGTGCTCGGGCCCGGTTGGGAGATACGCAGTATTTT. It codes for CSARARLGDTQYF.

This clonotype has only a few counts. The genes are TRBV9 and TRBJ2-3; a weak D match, TRBD1 (7 bases). V gave up 2 bases and J gave up 5 bases, with 18 bases separating them. This CDR3 is built from 16 residues. CDR1 and CDR2 (germline): SGDLS, YYNGEE. This CDR3 reads CASSVEGGGSKDTQYF. CDR3 bases: TGTGCCAGCAGCGTGGAAGGAGGGGGCAGTAAAGATACGCAGTATTTT.

This clonotype was counted ten times or more. This sequence joins TRBV20-1 and TRBJ2-1, with 7 bases aligning to TRBD2. Germline assignment: CDR1 DFQATT and CDR2 SNEGSKA (reference sequence). The CDR3 sequence is 13 residues long. CDR3 nucleotides: TGCAGCGCTCTGAGCGGGACTTACAATGAGCAGTTCTTC. It is translated as CSALSGTYNEQFF.

A few counts support this clonotype. The chain links TRBV12-3 or TRBV12-4 to TRBJ2-7; unclear D gene. The ends were cut back, 2 bases at V and 1 base at J, with 6 bases in the middle. The CDR3 is made up of 13 amino acids. The CDR3 loop is CASSLQESYEQYF. In DNA, the CDR3 is TGTGCCAGCAGTTTACAGGAATCCTACGAGCAGTACTTC.

This clonotype was detected a few times. The junction departs from the called germline gene at one end, perhaps through a read error. This chain links TRBV7-7 with TRBJ2-5, with D perhaps TRBD2 (6 bases). The CDR3 totals 14 residues. Germline values: CDR1 SSHAT, CDR2 FNYEAQ (reference sequence). This CDR3 is CASSLVSGQETQYF. Written as DNA, the CDR3 is TGTGCTAGCAGCTTAGTTAGCGGCCAAGAGACCCAGTACTTC.

The V gene is TRBV20-1, the J gene TRBJ2-1, with TRBD2 matching over 8 bases. The germline V gene encodes CDR1 DFQATT and CDR2 SNEGSKA (reference sequence). The ends lost 1 base at V and 0 bases at J; junction bases unmatched: 2. The CDR3 covers 15 residues. CDR3 in amino acids: CSARGRGVSYNEQFF. The CDR3 DNA follows: TGCAGTGCTAGAGGGCGGGGGGTCTCCTACAATGAGCAGTTCTTC.

As to this clonotype: This may come from a read error, since a much larger clone is one base off. The chain has TRBV5-5 and TRBJ1-5; D perhaps matches TRBD1 (5 bases). Trimming shortened V by 5 bases and J by 0 bases, and 9 bases separated the two germline ends. CDR3 length: 14 residues. CDR1 and CDR2 (germline): SGHKS, YYEKEE (reference sequence). CDR3 nucleotide sequence: TGTGCCAGCAGAACAGGATATAGCAATCAGCCCCAGCATTTT. It specifies CASRTGYSNQPQHF. The whole variable domain, remainder taken from reference TRBV5-5 and TRBJ1-5, is DAGVTQSPTHLIKTRGQQVTLRCSPISGHKSVSWYQQVLGQGPQFIFQYYEKEERGRGNFPDRFSARQFPNYSSELNVNALLLGDSALYLCASRTGYSNQPQHFGDGTRLSIL.

This clonotype was found a few times. The chain uses TRBV25-1 and TRBJ2-1; 7 positions match TRBD2. The CDR3 is made up of 16 amino acids. V lost 1 base and J lost 4; bases outside the gene matches: 7. The germline V gene has CDR1 MGHDK and CDR2 SYGVNS. CDR3 in amino acids: CASSEWGGGPYNEQFF. The CDR3 DNA is TGTGCCAGCAGTGAATGGGGGGGAGGGCCGTACAATGAGCAGTTCTTC.

This rearrangement joins TRBV23-1 to TRBJ2-1; the match to TRBD2 covers 14 bases. TRBV23-1 is annotated as an ORF whose role is uncertain. This CDR3 region has 14 residues. With V trimmed by 11 bases and J by 8 bases, 8 bases remained unmatched. This chain's CDR3 is CARGLAGDWDEQFF. The CDR3 nucleotides are TGCGCCCGGGGACTAGCGGGAGACTGGGATGAGCAGTTCTTC.

The table lists this clonotype with a few counts. The V gene is TRBV15, the J gene TRBJ1-1; possibly TRBD1 for D (5 bases). CDR1 LNHNV and CDR2 YYDKDF come from the germline V gene (reference sequence). V was trimmed by 0 bases and J by 3 bases, leaving 14 bases between them. The CDR3 totals 16 residues. CDR3: CATSRDRGVGDTEAFF. Written as DNA, the CDR3 is TGTGCCACCAGCAGAGATCGGGGGGTTGGTGACACTGAAGCTTTCTTT.

The V call is TRBV20-1, the J call TRBJ1-1; the D gene is possibly TRBD1 (6 bases). Germline assignment: CDR1 DFQATT and CDR2 SNEGSKA (reference sequence). The CDR3 consists of 12 residues. V was clipped by 4 bases and J by 11 bases, with 17 bases between them. DNA for the CDR3: TGCAGTGCTATCATTGACAGGCCTGGGGCTTTCTTT. It specifies CSAIIDRPGAFF.

A note on this clonotype: This may be a read error: a much more frequent sequence differs by one nucleotide. The CDR3 sequence is CSARDYYGNIQYF. The CDR3, as DNA: TGCAGTGCTAGAGACTACTATGGGAACATTCAGTACTTC. V usage is TRBV20-1 and J usage is TRBJ2-4, with D unresolved. Trimming left V 0 bases short and J 7 bases short, with 10 bases between. The CDR3 spans 13 residues. Germline CDR1 reads DFQATT; CDR2 reads SNEGSKA (reference sequence).

The gene calls are TRBV4-3 and TRBJ2-7; D ambiguous. This CDR3 is built from 15 residues. Germline V gene sequence: CDR1 LGHNA, CDR2 YSLEER. V shed 0 bases and J shed 4 bases, with 13 bases lying between them. The CDR3 loop is CASSQDLVRKYEQYF. CDR3 DNA sequence: TGCGCCAGCAGCCAAGATCTGGTCAGAAAATACGAGCAGTACTTC.

Written as DNA, the CDR3 is TGCGCCAGCAGCCAAGAGCGTAACTATGGCTACACCTTC. This gives the protein CASSQERNYGYTF. The rearrangement links TRBV4-1 to TRBJ1-2; D unresolved. V lost 0 bases and J 1 base, leaving 3 bases between the germline ends. The CDR3 contains 13 residues. Per the germline V gene, CDR1 is MGHRA and CDR2 is YSYEKL.

This clonotype was recorded a few times. V is TRBV7-3 and J is TRBJ2-2; D perhaps matches TRBD2 (5 bases). The V gene's germline CDR1 is SGHTA and CDR2 FQGTGA. V lost 5 bases and J 0 bases, leaving 10 bases between the germline ends. The CDR3 contains 15 residues. CDR3 protein: CASSQYGANTGELFF. The CDR3 DNA sequence: TGTGCCAGCAGCCAGTACGGGGCGAACACCGGGGAGCTGTTTTTT.

This clonotype was counted a few times. V and J are TRBV27 and TRBJ1-1; D not certain. Trimming shortened V by 6 bases and J by 5 bases, and 10 bases separated the two germline ends. The length of the CDR3 is 12 residues. Per germline, CDR1 MNHEY and CDR2 SMNVEV (reference sequence). CDR3 amino acids: CASRKGMTEAFF. The CDR3 DNA sequence: TGTGCCAGCAGAAAGGGTATGACTGAAGCTTTCTTT.

This chain uses TRBV5-1 with TRBJ2-3, with no clear D. The V gene lost 4 bases and the J gene lost 4 bases, with 10 bases spanning the gap. Looked up from germline, CDR1 is SGHRS and CDR2 is YFSETQ. The CDR3 is 13 amino acids. CDR3 sequence: CASSPATADTQYF. CDR3 sequence (DNA): TGCGCCAGCAGCCCCGCCACAGCAGATACGCAGTATTTT.

CDR3 sequence reads: CASSSTTSGNYEQFF. CDR3 nucleotides: TGTGCCAGCAGCTCGACGACTAGCGGGAACTATGAGCAGTTCTTC. The chain uses TRBV7-6 and TRBJ2-1; 11 bases agree with TRBD2. The CDR3 spans 15 residues. The germline V gene encodes CDR1 SGHVS and CDR2 FNYEAQ. With V trimmed by 4 bases and J by 8 bases, 7 bases remained unmatched.

This clonotype was counted a few times. This chain uses TRBV20-1 with TRBJ2-7; TRBD2 matches at 10 bases. V trimming: 7 bases; J trimming: 5 bases; junction bases outside the gene matches: 5. CDR1 and CDR2 (germline): DFQATT, SNEGSKA (reference sequence). CDR3 length: 12 residues. The CDR3 reads CSVAGGHNEQYF. CDR3 DNA sequence: TGCAGTGTAGCGGGAGGCCACAACGAGCAGTACTTC.

This chain connects TRBV29-1 to TRBJ2-5; no reliable D call. The V end lost 2 bases, the J end lost 5 bases, and 9 bases lay between the germline ends. CDR1 and CDR2 (germline): SQVTM, ANQGSEA. The CDR3 totals 12 residues. CDR3 sequence (DNA): TGCAGCGTTGAATTCCTAGTGGAGACCCAGTACTTC. This sequence encodes CSVEFLVETQYF.

At least ten counts were recorded for this clonotype. The DNA of the CDR3 is TGTGCCAGCTCATCAAATAGACCTAGCGGCATCTACGAGCAGTACTTC. Its translation: CASSSNRPSGIYEQYF. The chain recombines TRBV18 with TRBJ2-7; the match to TRBD2 covers 7 bases. V trimming: 5 bases; J trimming: 3 bases; junction bases outside the gene matches: 13. There are 16 residues in the CDR3. CDR1 and CDR2 (germline): KGHSH, LQKENI.

The chain has TRBV18 and TRBJ2-5, with TRBD2 identical over 8 bases. This CDR3 region has 15 residues. V trimming: 6 bases; J trimming: 0 bases; junction bases outside the gene matches: 6. Germline V gene sequence: CDR1 KGHSH, CDR2 LQKENI. The CDR3 here is CASSRGGRYQETQYF. CDR3 sequence (DNA): TGTGCCAGCTCGAGGGGCGGGAGGTACCAAGAGACCCAGTACTTC.

The chain has TRBV20-1 and TRBJ1-2; tentative D call: TRBD1 (5 bases). Per germline, CDR1 DFQATT and CDR2 SNEGSKA (reference sequence). The CDR3 sequence is 12 residues long. CDR3: CSAILGGYGYTF. CDR3 DNA sequence: TGCAGCGCCATTCTCGGGGGGTATGGCTACACCTTC.

This clonotype was observed a handful of times. The V and J genes are TRBV5-1 and TRBJ2-7, with D maybe TRBD2 (5 bases). With 0 bases removed from V and 3 bases from J, the gap between germline ends came to 10 bases. Germline CDR1 and CDR2: SGHRS and YFSETQ. The CDR3 extends over 14 amino acids. The CDR3 spells CASSLAPGLYEQYF. The CDR3 DNA follows: TGCGCCAGCAGCTTGGCCCCCGGACTCTACGAGCAGTACTTC.

The chain recombines TRBV20-1 with TRBJ2-1, with a tentative D call TRBD2 (5 bases). Germline V lookup: CDR1 DFQATT, CDR2 SNEGSKA (reference sequence). The CDR3 has 12 amino acids. This CDR3 reads CSLTQQRHEQFF. The CDR3 nucleotides are TGCAGCCTGACGCAGCAGCGGCATGAGCAGTTCTTC.

The chain carries TRBV20-1 and TRBJ1-2; weak D call: TRBD1 (6 bases). The CDR3 is 14 residues long. Germline assignment: CDR1 DFQATT and CDR2 SNEGSKA (reference sequence). Deletions cut 1 base from V and 5 bases from J, with 14 bases between. The CDR3 sequence: CSARVGIGGYGYTF. CDR3 DNA sequence: TGCAGTGCTAGAGTCGGGATAGGGGGTTATGGCTACACCTTC.

The chain is built from TRBV29-1 and TRBJ2-7; possibly TRBD2 for D (5 bases). V gave up 6 bases and J gave up 2 bases, with 11 bases separating them. Germline CDR1 and CDR2: SQVTM and ANQGSEA. The CDR3 is 12 residues long. The CDR3, as DNA: TGCAGCGTCGCCTTCGGGGCCTACGAGCAGTACTTC. Its translation: CSVAFGAYEQYF.

This clonotype came up a few times. This sequence joins TRBV10-3 and TRBJ2-7, with D possibly TRBD2 on 6 matching bases. Germline values: CDR1 ENHRY, CDR2 SYGVKD. V lost 8 bases and J 7 bases, leaving 12 bases between the germline ends. This CDR3 contains 11 residues. Here the CDR3 DNA reads TGTGCCATCGGCCCGGGGAGGGAGCAGTACTTC. Amino acid sequence: CAIGPGREQYF.

This clonotype has ten or more counts. The chain links TRBV6-5 to TRBJ2-7; a weak D match, TRBD2 (5 bases). CDR1 is MNHEY and CDR2 is SVGAGI in the germline V gene. With 4 bases removed from V and 3 bases from J, the gap between germline ends came to 16 bases. There are 15 residues in the CDR3. CDR3 in amino acids: CASSSIAQLRYEQYF. The CDR3 bases are TGTGCCAGCAGTTCCATAGCGCAGCTCCGCTACGAGCAGTACTTC.

In DNA, the CDR3 is TGCGCCAGCAGCTTTTTCAGGGGATTCCAAGAGACCCAGTACTTC. It encodes CASSFFRGFQETQYF. V is TRBV5-1 and J is TRBJ2-5; D perhaps matches TRBD1 (6 bases). Per germline, CDR1 SGHRS and CDR2 YFSETQ. The CDR3 contains 15 residues. V was pared by 2 bases and J by 1 base, with 12 bases between.

This clonotype was seen more than once but under ten times. This chain uses TRBV7-2 with TRBJ2-4; D remains ambiguous. Germline lookup yields CDR1 SGHTA and CDR2 FQGNSA. CDR3 length: 14 amino acids. Trimming shortened V by 5 bases and J by 9 bases, and 17 bases separated the two germline ends. The CDR3 loop reads CASSAWELSGIQYF. The CDR3 DNA reads as TGTGCCAGCAGCGCCTGGGAACTAAGTGGCATTCAGTACTTC.

V gene TRBV7-9 combines with J gene TRBJ2-2; no reliable D call. Germline V gene sequence: CDR1 SEHNR, CDR2 FQNEAQ (reference sequence). This CDR3 contains 15 residues. V shed 2 bases and J shed 1 base, with 8 bases lying between them. CDR3 sequence: CASSLLTRNTGELFF. In DNA, the CDR3 is TGTGCCAGCAGCTTATTGACAAGGAACACCGGGGAGCTGTTTTTT.